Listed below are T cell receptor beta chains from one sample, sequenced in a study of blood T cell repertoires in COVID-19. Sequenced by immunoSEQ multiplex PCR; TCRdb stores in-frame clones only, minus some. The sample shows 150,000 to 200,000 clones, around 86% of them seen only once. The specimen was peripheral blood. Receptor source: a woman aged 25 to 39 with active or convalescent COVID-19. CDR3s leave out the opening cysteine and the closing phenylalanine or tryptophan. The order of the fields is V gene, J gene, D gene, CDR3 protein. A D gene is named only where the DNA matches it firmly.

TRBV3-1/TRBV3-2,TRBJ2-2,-,ASSQDVIVNTGELF
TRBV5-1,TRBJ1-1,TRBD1,ASSSSGTGEYVNTEAF
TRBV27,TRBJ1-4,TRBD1,ASRRTGGVTNEKLF
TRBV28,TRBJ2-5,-,ASKDFGTQY
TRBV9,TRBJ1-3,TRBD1,ASSPDRVSGNTIY
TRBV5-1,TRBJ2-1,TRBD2,ASCRTSGGNEQF
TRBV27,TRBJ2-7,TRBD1,ASRGTGGNEQY
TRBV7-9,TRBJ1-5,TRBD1,ASSLGTGGDGSNQPQH
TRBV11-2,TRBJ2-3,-,ASSSPLLSTDTQY
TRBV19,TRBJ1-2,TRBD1,ASRVQGADYGYT
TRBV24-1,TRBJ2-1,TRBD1,ATSDMGQGDHEQF
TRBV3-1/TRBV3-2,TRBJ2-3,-,ASSQSWQGPTDTQY
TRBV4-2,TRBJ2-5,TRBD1,ASSQTTGEIETQY
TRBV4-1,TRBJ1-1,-,ASSQEQGYTEAF
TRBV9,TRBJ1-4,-,ASSAGGKLF
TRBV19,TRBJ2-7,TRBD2,ASSMGGARVYEQY
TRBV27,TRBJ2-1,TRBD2,ASSLSPSGSYNEQF
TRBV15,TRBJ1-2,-,ATSSLGYGYT
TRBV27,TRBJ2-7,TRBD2,ASSLSSGNSYEQY
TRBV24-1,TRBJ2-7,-,ATSDRGRSYEQY
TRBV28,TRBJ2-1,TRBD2,ASRRLAGGWSNEQF
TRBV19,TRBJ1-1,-,ASSISGSSLLEAF
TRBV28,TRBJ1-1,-,ASMPGNTEAF
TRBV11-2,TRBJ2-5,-,ASSLGPQETQY
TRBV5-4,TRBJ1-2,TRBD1,ASSLARYQGTGGYT
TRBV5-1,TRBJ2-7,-,ASSATTYEQY
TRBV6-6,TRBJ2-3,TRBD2,ASSPGLATFTQY
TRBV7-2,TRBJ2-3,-,ASSLDRHRTDTQY
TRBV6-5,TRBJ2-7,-,ASSYSYSWGAYEQY
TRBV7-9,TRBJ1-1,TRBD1,ASSPQGGRDTEAF
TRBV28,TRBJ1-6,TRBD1,ASRIRGAYNSPLH
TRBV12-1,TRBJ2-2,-,ASSPGLAGGREHRGAV
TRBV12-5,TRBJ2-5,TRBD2,ASGPPGGFQETQY
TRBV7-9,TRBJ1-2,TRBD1,ASSPQGMDGYT
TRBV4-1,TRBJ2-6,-,ASSQRNGRSSGANVLT
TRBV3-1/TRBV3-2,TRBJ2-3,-,ASSLTGDTQY
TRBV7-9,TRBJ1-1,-,ASSPQGGLSEAF
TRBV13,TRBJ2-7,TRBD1,ASSSGTGGKVGFYEQY
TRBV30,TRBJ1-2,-,AWSVPHPGEGGYT
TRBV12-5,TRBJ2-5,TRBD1,ASGLFHGTGPKGETQY
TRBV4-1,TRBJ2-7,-,ASSQVGSGSYEQY
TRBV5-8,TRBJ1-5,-,ASSEGQGMQPQH
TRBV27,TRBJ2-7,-,ASSLGGGMTYEQY
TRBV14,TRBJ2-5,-,ASSQDWPLRETQY
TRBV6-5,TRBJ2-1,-,ASSYSDKNEQF
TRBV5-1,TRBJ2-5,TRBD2,ASSSARGAGGGETQY
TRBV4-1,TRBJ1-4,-,ASSQEGRDGKLF
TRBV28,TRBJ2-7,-,ASSLSRGPYEQY